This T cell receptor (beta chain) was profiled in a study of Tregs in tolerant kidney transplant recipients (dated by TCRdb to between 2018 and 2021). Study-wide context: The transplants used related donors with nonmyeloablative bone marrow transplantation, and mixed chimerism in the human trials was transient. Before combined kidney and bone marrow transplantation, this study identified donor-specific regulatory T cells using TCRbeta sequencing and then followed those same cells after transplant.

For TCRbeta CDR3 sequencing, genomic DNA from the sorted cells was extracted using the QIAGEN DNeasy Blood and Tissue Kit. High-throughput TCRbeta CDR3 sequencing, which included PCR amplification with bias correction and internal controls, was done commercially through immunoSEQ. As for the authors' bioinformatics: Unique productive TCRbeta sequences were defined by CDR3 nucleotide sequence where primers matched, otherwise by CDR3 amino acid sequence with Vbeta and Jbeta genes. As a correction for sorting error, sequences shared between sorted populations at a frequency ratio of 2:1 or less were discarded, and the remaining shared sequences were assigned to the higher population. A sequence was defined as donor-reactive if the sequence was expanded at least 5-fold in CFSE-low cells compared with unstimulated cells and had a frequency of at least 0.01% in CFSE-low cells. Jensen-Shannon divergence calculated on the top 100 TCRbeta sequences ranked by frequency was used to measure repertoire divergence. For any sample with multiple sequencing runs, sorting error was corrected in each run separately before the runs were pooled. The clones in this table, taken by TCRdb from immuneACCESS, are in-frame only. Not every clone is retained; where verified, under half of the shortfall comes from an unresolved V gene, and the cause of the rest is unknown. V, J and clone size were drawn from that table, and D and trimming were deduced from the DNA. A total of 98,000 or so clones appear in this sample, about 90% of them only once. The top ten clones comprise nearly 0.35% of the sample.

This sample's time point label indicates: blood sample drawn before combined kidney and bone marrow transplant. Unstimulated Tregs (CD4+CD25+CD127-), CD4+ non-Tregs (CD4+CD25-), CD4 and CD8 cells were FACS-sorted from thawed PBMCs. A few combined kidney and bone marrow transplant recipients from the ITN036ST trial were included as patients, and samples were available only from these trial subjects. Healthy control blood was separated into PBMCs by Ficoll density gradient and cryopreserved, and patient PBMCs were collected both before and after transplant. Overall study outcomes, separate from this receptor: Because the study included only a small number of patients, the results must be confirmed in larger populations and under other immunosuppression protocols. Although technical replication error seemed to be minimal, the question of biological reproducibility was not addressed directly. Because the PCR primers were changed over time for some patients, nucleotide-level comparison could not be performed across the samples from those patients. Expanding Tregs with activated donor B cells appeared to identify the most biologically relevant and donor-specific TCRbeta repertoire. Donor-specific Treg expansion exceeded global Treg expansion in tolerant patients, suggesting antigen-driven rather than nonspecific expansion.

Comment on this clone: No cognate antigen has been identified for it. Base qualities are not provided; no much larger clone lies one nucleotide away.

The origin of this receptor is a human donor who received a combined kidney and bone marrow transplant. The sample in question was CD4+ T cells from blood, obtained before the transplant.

The CDR3 is CASLDRGFGNTIYF. The DNA reads TGTGCCAGTTTGGACAGGGGTTTTGGAAACACCATATATTTT. The V and J genes are TRBV19 and TRBJ1-3; 9 bases in the middle match TRBD1. The CDR3 holds 14 amino acids from the cysteine to the phenylalanine. Only CDR3 DNA is held: 42 bases, read in frame from base 1. Trimming accounts for 8 bases at V and 3 bases at J, while the number of junction bases matched to no gene is 5. The germline V gene (reference sequence) sets CDR1 to LNHDA and CDR2 to SQIVND.